A selection of T cell receptor beta chains follows, all from one sample in a study of T cells of healthy individuals. TCRdb itself ran the 5' RACE reads through MiXCR, one entry per CDR3 protein. This repertoire shows tens of thousands of distinct CDR3 sequences, 4.5% found once; its top ten account for about 8.9%. The receptors stem from a human donor in good health. Both conserved end residues are part of each CDR3. A D gene is named only where the DNA matches it firmly. The listing skips clone size in some rows; elsewhere it reads once, few, many or a size class.

j_gene,v_gene,d_gene,abundance,CDR3nt,CDR3aa
TRBJ2-2,TRBV19,.,.,TGTGCCAATAGTATTCTGGGAAGTTCCACCGGGGAGCTGTTTTTT,CANSILGSSTGELFF
TRBJ2-1,TRBV6-4,TRBD2,medium-sized,TGTGCCAGCAGTTGGACTAGCGAGGGCCACAATGAGCAGTTCTTC,CASSWTSEGHNEQFF
TRBJ1-3,TRBV11-2,TRBD1,few,TGTGCCAGCACCCCGAATCTGGACAGGGCTGGAAACACCATATATTTT,CASTPNLDRAGNTIYF
TRBJ2-1,TRBV27,.,many,TGTGCCAGCAGTTTGAGGAATGAGCAGTTCTTC,CASSLRNEQFF
TRBJ2-7,TRBV6-1,.,.,TGTGCCAGCAGTGAATTGTTAATGGGGTATATTTACGAGCAGTACTTC,CASSELLMGYIYEQYF
TRBJ2-7,TRBV18,TRBD2,many,TGTGCCAGCTCACGGGTAGCGGGGTCCACCTACGAGCAGTACTTC,CASSRVAGSTYEQYF
TRBJ2-3,TRBV5-6,TRBD2,.,TGTGCCAGCAGTTTTCTAGCGGGGGGGCGCTTCGATACGCAGTATTTT,CASSFLAGGRFDTQYF
TRBJ2-7,TRBV6-2/TRBV6-3,.,few,TGTGCCAGCAGAGGGCTAGCGACCGAGCAGTACTTC,CASRGLATEQYF
TRBJ2-2,TRBV12-5,.,.,TGTGCTAGTTTGTCGGACCGCCATTCCGCCGGGGAGCTGTTTTTT,CASLSDRHSAGELFF
TRBJ2-7,TRBV15,.,many,TGTGCCACCAGGGAGATGGGGGAGTTAGACGAGCAGTACTTC,CATREMGELDEQYF
TRBJ1-3,TRBV11-2,.,.,TGTGCCAGCAGCTTGAGACGGCTCTCTGGAAACACCATATATTTT,CASSLRRLSGNTIYF
TRBJ2-3,TRBV7-8,.,many,TGTGCCAGCAGCCTGCAGGGCACAGATACGCAGTATTTT,CASSLQGTDTQYF
TRBJ1-2,TRBV4-1,.,.,TGCGCCAGCAGCCCCGCTCAGTCAAGCAGATCTAACTATGGCTACACCTTC,CASSPAQSSRSNYGYTF
TRBJ2-1,TRBV25-1,TRBD1,many,TGTGCCAGCAGTGCCCCAGGGGGTAGCTCCTACAATGAGCAGTTCTTC,CASSAPGGSSYNEQFF
TRBJ2-5,TRBV20-1,.,many,TGCAGTGCTAGAGAATCTGAGACCCAGTACTTC,CSARESETQYF
TRBJ1-1,TRBV30,.,many,TGTGCCTGGAGTCCGTCAATGAACACTGAAGCTTTCTTT,CAWSPSMNTEAFF
TRBJ2-7,TRBV3-1,.,.,TGTGCCAGCAGCCATGGCACGCGGACTCGCGAGCAGTACTTC,CASSHGTRTREQYF
TRBJ2-1,TRBV7-8,.,many,TGTGCCAGCAGCTTAAGGGGGGGTGGCCATGAGCAGTTCTTC,CASSLRGGGHEQFF
TRBJ2-1,TRBV5-1,.,many,TGCGCCAGCAGCTTGGCCCGGATGACGGCTCTCTCCTACAATGAGCAGTTCTTC,CASSLARMTALSYNEQFF
TRBJ2-2,TRBV12-3/TRBV12-4,TRBD1,many,TGTGCCAGCAGCCGAGACAGGACAGGGGGCACCGGGGAGCTGTTTTTT,CASSRDRTGGTGELFF
TRBJ1-1,TRBV12-3/TRBV12-4,.,.,TGTGCCAGCAGTTTACTGATAGGGACTGAAGCTTTCTTT,CASSLLIGTEAFF
TRBJ1-3,TRBV12-2,.,.,TGTGTAAGTCGCTCCGCTGCCGGACAGCCTCTCTCTGGAAACACCATATATTTT,CVSRSAAGQPLSGNTIYF
TRBJ2-7,TRBV18,.,many,TGTGCCAGCTCCGCAGGCGTAGTTCGGTTGTTATACGAGCAGTACTTC,CASSAGVVRLLYEQYF
TRBJ1-2,TRBV27,TRBD1,once,TGTGCCAGCAGGCCGGACAGGGTGCCTAACTATGGCTACACCTTC,CASRPDRVPNYGYTF
TRBJ1-1,TRBV30,TRBD1,many,TGTGCCTGGAGTGCAGGGGGCGAGCGAGCTTTCTTT,CAWSAGGERAFF
TRBJ2-3,TRBV14,TRBD2,many,TGTGCCAGCAGCCAAGAGCGGGGGTACGCAGATACGCAGTATTTT,CASSQERGYADTQYF